This T cell receptor beta chain was documented in a study of cytomegalovirus exposure and HLA in healthy donors. Notes on the study in general: There were three CMV-associated chains whose specificity for CMV antigens was confirmed in vitro. The study listed 150 to 200 cytomegalovirus-associated TCR beta chains.

Sequenced by immunoSEQ multiplex PCR; TCRdb stores in-frame clones only, minus some. The sample records roughly 73,000 clones, approximately 95% being singletons. The V and J ends lost 4 bases and 7 bases, in that order; junction bases with no gene match: 4. CDR3 length: 15 amino acids. The germline gives CDR1 SGHNT, CDR2 YYREEE (reference sequence). This clone appeared a few times. Its antigen remains unknown. V and J are TRBV5-4 and TRBJ2-1; 14 nucleotides agree with TRBD2. The material sequenced was PBMCs. The clonotype comes from a young man in good health and CMV-seropositive. This chain's CDR3 is CASSMGLAGENEQFF. The CDR3, as DNA: TGTGCCAGCAGCATGGGACTAGCGGGAGAAAATGAGCAGTTCTTC.